This record concerns one TCR beta chain sequence. The assay was immunoSEQ multiplex PCR, and TCRdb's table has in-frame clones only and misses some. Counted here are about 150,000 clones, about nine tenths occurring once; the ten biggest clones make up approximately 4.3%. The data derive from a study of blood T cell repertoires in COVID-19. There are 15 residues in the CDR3. Germline CDR1 and CDR2: SGDLS and YYNGEE. V shed 3 bases, J shed 8 bases, and the junction held 9 bases outside the gene matches. The sequence came from a woman between 35 and 50 years old who had been exposed to COVID-19. The V and J genes are TRBV9 and TRBJ1-4; 8 bases are shared with TRBD1. The specimen was PBMCs or T cells enriched from blood (not recorded which). CDR3: CASSAGTGGGEKLFF. CDR3 bases: TGTGCCAGCAGCGCGGGGACAGGCGGGGGCGAAAAACTGTTTTTT.